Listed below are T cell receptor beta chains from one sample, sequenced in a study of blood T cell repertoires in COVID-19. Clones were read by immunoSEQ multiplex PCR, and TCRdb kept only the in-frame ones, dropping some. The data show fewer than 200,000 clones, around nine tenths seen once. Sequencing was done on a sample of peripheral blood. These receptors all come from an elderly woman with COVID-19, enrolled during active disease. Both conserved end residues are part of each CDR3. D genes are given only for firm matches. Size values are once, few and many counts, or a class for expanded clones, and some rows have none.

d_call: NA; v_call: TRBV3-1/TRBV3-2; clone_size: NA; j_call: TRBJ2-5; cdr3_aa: CASSQIVGGKGPSTQYF; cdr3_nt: TGTGCCAGCAGCCAAATAGTAGGGGGAAAGGGTCCAAGCACCCAGTACTTC
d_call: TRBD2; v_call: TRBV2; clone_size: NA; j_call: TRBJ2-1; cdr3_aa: CASSFLGTSRDEQFF; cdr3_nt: TGTGCCAGCAGTTTTCTCGGGACTAGCAGAGATGAGCAGTTCTTC
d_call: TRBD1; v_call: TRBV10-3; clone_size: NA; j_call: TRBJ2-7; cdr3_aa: CAISESTGHSYEQYF; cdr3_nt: TGTGCCATCAGTGAGTCGACAGGGCACTCCTACGAGCAGTACTTC
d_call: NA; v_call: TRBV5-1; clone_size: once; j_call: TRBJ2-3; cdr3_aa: CASRDSEGDTQYF; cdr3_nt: TGCGCCAGCAGGGATAGTGAGGGAGATACGCAGTATTTT
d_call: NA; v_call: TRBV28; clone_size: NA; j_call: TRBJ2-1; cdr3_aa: CASSLRSGRLEFF; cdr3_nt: TGTGCCAGCAGTCTCAGGTCGGGGAGGTTGGAGTTCTTC
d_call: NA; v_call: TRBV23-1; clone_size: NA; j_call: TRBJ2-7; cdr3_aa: CASAEGQYF; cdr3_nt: TGCGCCAGTGCCGAGGGTCAGTACTTC
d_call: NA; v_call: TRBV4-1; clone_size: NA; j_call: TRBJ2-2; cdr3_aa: CASSQEQAPGELFF; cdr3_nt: TGCGCCAGCAGCCAAGAACAGGCCCCCGGGGAGCTGTTTTTT
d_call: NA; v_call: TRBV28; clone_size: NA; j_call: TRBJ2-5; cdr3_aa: CASSSTGIGETQYF; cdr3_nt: TGTGCCAGCAGTAGCACAGGGATTGGGGAGACCCAGTACTTC
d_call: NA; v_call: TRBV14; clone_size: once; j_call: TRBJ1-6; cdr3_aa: CASSPPGRDSPLHF; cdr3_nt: TGTGCCAGCAGCCCCCCAGGGCGGGACTCACCCCTCCACTTT
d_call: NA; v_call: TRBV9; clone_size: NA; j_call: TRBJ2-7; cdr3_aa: CASSVEGGQFYEQYF; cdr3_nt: TGTGCCAGCAGCGTGGAGGGCGGGCAGTTCTACGAGCAGTACTTC
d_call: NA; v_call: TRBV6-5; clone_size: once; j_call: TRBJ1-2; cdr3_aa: CASTTARGYTF; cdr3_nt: TGTGCCAGCACGACAGCGCGTGGCTACACCTTC
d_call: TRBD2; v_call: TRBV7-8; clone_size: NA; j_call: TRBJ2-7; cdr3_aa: CASIQDGGTGSYEQYF; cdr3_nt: TGTGCCAGCATCCAAGACGGGGGGACTGGTTCCTACGAGCAGTACTTC
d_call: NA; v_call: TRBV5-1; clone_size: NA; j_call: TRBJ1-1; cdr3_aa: CASSPSLQGRNTEAFF; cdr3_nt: TGCGCCAGCAGCCCTTCTCTACAGGGAAGGAACACTGAAGCTTTCTTT
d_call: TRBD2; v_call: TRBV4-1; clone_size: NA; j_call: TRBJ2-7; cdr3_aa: CASSQDPLAGDEQYF; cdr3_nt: TGCGCCAGCAGCCAAGATCCACTAGCGGGCGACGAGCAGTACTTC
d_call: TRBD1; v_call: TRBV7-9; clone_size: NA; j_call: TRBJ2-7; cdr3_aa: CASSLLRTGNSYEQYF; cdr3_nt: TGTGCCAGCAGCTTACTTAGGACAGGGAATTCCTACGAGCAGTACTTC
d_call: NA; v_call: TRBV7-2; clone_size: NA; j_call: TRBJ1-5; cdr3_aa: CASSDAQGFQPQHF; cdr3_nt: TGTGCCAGCAGCGATGCTCAGGGATTTCAGCCCCAGCATTTT
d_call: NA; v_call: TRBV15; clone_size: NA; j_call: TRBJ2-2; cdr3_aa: CATSRRQAVNTGELFF; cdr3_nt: TGTGCCACCAGCAGGAGACAGGCGGTGAACACCGGGGAGCTGTTTTTT
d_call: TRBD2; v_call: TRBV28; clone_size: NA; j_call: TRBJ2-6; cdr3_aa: CASSLPLTSGRTYGANVLTF; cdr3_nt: TGTGCCAGCAGTTTACCCTTGACTAGCGGGAGAACTTATGGGGCCAACGTCCTGACTTTC
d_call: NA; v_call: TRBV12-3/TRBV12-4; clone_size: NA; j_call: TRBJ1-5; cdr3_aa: CASRLRADQPQHF; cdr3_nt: TGTGCCAGCAGGCTCAGGGCGGATCAGCCCCAGCATTTT
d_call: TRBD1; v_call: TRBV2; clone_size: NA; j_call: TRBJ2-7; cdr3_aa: CASSVDRGRTYEQYF; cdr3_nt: TGTGCCAGCAGCGTGGACAGGGGGAGGACCTACGAGCAGTACTTC
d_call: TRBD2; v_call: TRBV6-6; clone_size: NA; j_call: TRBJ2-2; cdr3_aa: CASSNGLANTGELFF; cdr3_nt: TGTGCCAGCAGTAACGGACTAGCGAACACCGGGGAGCTGTTTTTT
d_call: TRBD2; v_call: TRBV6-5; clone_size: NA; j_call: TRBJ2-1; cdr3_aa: CASRPGLANNEQFF; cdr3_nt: TGTGCCAGCAGACCGGGACTAGCGAACAATGAGCAGTTCTTC
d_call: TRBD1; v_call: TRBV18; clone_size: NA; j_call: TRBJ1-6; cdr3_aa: CASSPFSGGSDSPLHF; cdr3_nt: TGTGCCAGCTCACCCTTCTCAGGGGGAAGCGATTCACCCCTCCACTTT
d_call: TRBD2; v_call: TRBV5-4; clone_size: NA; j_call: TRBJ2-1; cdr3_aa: CASSLAGGQGNEQFF; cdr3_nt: TGTGCCAGCAGCCTAGCGGGAGGGCAGGGCAATGAGCAGTTCTTC
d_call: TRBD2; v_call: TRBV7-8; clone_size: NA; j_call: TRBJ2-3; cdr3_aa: CASRGTSGSFAQYF; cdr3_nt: TGTGCCAGCAGGGGGACTAGCGGGAGTTTCGCGCAGTATTTT
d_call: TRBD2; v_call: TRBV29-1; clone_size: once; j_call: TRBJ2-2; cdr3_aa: CSVEGYRTSGRSGELFF; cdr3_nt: TGCAGCGTTGAGGGTTACCGGACTAGCGGGAGGTCCGGGGAGCTGTTTTTT
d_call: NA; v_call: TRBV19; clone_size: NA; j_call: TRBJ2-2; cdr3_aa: CASSITAREKVFF; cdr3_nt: TGTGCCAGTAGTATAACGGCCCGGGAGAAGGTGTTTTTT
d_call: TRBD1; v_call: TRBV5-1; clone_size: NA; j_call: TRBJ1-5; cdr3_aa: CASSFTGGEEPQHF; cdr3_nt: TGCGCCAGCAGCTTCACAGGGGGCGAGGAGCCCCAGCATTTT